A single sample gave rise to the 32 T cell receptor beta chains below, sequenced in a study of blood T cell repertoires in COVID-19. Produced via immunoSEQ multiplex PCR; TCRdb's table is partial and in-frame only. The table records 150,000 to 200,000 clones, less than 85% of them present only once. Specimen: peripheral blood. All receptors derive from a middle-aged woman with COVID-19, enrolled during active disease.

The chain carries TRBV11-3 and TRBJ2-3, with no clear D. Germline lookup yields CDR1 SGHNT and CDR2 YENEEA. V gave up 3 bases and J gave up 9 bases, with 7 bases separating them. There are 11 residues in the CDR3. CDR3 sequence reads: CASSFDGTQYF. The CDR3 region has the DNA TGTGCCAGCAGCTTCGATGGCACGCAGTATTTT. The full variable domain, completed using reference TRBV11-3 and TRBJ2-3, is EAGVVQSPRYKIIEKKQPVAFWCNPISGHNTLYWYLQNLGQGPELLIRYENEEAVDDSQLPKDRFSAERLKGVDSTLKIQPAELGDSAVYLCASSFDGTQYFGPGTRLTVL.

This chain joins TRBV28 and TRBJ2-5; maybe TRBD1 (6 bases). V lost 6 bases and J lost 1, with 9 bases in between. Germline lookup yields CDR1 MDHEN and CDR2 SYDVKM. This CDR3 spans 13 amino acids. The CDR3 spells CASSRDTQETQYF. The CDR3 bases are TGTGCCAGCAGCCGGGACACCCAAGAGACCCAGTACTTC.

The chain employs TRBV7-3 and TRBJ2-1; TRBD2 agrees at 10 bases. The CDR3 spans 15 residues. Germline trimming cut 4 bases from V and 3 bases from J; bases unmatched to any gene: 3. The germline CDR1 and CDR2 sequences are SGHTA and FQGTGA. CDR3 sequence (DNA): TGTGCCAGCAGCTGGGTAGCGGGAGGCTACAATGAGCAGTTCTTC. It specifies CASSWVAGGYNEQFF.

J is TRBJ2-7 and V is TRBV4-2; weak D call: TRBD2 (6 bases). V was trimmed by 1 base and J by 3 bases, leaving 10 bases between them. The CDR3 has 14 residues. Looked up from germline, CDR1 is LGHNA and CDR2 is YNFKEQ. CDR3 DNA: TGTGCCAGCAGCCAAGCGGGAGAGGACTACGAGCAGTACTTC. Translating it yields CASSQAGEDYEQYF.

V gene TRBV2 combines with J gene TRBJ2-4; D possibly corresponds to TRBD2 (6 bases). The V and J ends lost 6 bases and 5 bases respectively, with 23 bases between them. This CDR3 spans 17 amino acids. Germline assignment: CDR1 SNHLY and CDR2 FYNNEI. CDR3 sequence (DNA): TGTGCCAGCAGAGCTACCCCGGCGGGGTGGGCCCAAAACATTCAGTACTTC. Translating it yields CASRATPAGWAQNIQYF.

The rearrangement uses TRBV11-2 and TRBJ1-1; the D gene is possibly TRBD1 (5 bases). This CDR3 is 15 amino acids long. The V end lost 5 bases, the J end lost 2 bases, and 15 bases lay between the germline ends. CDR1 SGHAT and CDR2 FQNNGV come from the germline V gene. The CDR3 DNA is TGTGCCAGCAGCAGTTTTCGGGGGTCTAACACTGAAGCTTTCTTT. This sequence encodes CASSSFRGSNTEAFF.

This clone was counted only a few times. The V and J genes are TRBV30 and TRBJ2-7; no firm D call. The germline V and J ends were trimmed by 1 base and 2 bases, with 12 bases remaining between them. From germline, CDR1 is GTSNPN and CDR2 SVGIG (reference sequence). This CDR3 region has 14 residues. The CDR3 here is CAWSEVRHTYEQYF. The CDR3 DNA sequence: TGTGCCTGGAGTGAGGTTAGACACACCTACGAGCAGTACTTC.

The rearrangement links TRBV7-8 to TRBJ1-2; D possibly corresponds to TRBD1 (6 bases). Trimming took 5 bases from V and 8 from J, leaving 21 bases between them. This CDR3 is built from 15 residues. CDR1 and CDR2 from the germline V gene are SGHVS and FQNEAQ. CDR3 in DNA: TGTGCCAGCAGCCACGTCGGCAGGGGAGCAAAGGGCTACACCTTC. It yields the protein CASSHVGRGAKGYTF.

The J gene is TRBJ2-7, the V gene TRBV5-1, with 10 bases lining up with TRBD2. With 4 bases clipped from V and 2 bases from J, the junction kept 6 bases outside the gene matches. CDR1 SGHRS and CDR2 YFSETQ come from the germline V gene. This CDR3 has 15 amino acids. As DNA, the CDR3 is TGCGCCAGCAGCCCCACAGCGGGAGGGACCTACGAGCAGTACTTC. It yields the protein CASSPTAGGTYEQYF.

The chain combines TRBV4-1 with TRBJ2-1; 9 nucleotides align to TRBD2. CDR1 is MGHRA and CDR2 is YSYEKL in the germline V gene. The CDR3 covers 17 residues. After removal of 1 base from V and 6 bases from J, the junction contained 10 bases not matched to a gene. The CDR3 DNA is TGCGCCAGCAGCCAAGTCGTAGCGGGAGTTTCCCTCAATGAGCAGTTCTTC. This sequence encodes CASSQVVAGVSLNEQFF.

This clone was detected only once. The chain employs TRBV10-2 and TRBJ2-3, with TRBD2 as a possible D gene (7 bases). There are 15 residues in the CDR3. Germline-derived CDR1 and CDR2 are WSHSY and SAAADI. Trimming shortened V by 6 bases and J by 2 bases, and 15 bases separated the two germline ends. The DNA for the CDR3 is TGCGCCAGCAGGGGTGGGAGGGGGTCCACAGATACGCAGTATTTT. This sequence encodes CASRGGRGSTDTQYF.

The chain carries TRBV19 and TRBJ1-5; D is possibly TRBD1 (5 bases). CDR3 size: 13 residues. Trimming removed 3 bases from V and 9 bases from J, with 12 bases in between. Germline CDR1 reads LNHDA; CDR2 reads SQIVND (reference sequence). This CDR3 reads CASSISGFGPQHF. The DNA of the CDR3 is TGTGCCAGTAGTATCTCAGGGTTCGGGCCCCAGCATTTT.

CDR3 coding DNA: TGTGCCAGTAGTACCCGGGACAGGGGGGCTGAAGCTTTCTTT. This sequence encodes CASSTRDRGAEAFF. This chain uses TRBV19 with TRBJ1-1; 11 bases align to TRBD1. This CDR3 region has 14 residues. Germline V gene lookup returns CDR1 LNHDA and CDR2 SQIVND (reference sequence). Losses at the gene ends were 4 bases for V and 6 bases for J; bases not matched to a gene: 4. The variable domain in full, with the rest retrieved from reference TRBV19 and TRBJ1-1, is DGGITQSPKYLFRKEGQNVTLSCEQNLNHDAMYWYRQDPGQGLRLIYYSQIVNDFQKGDIAEGYSVSREKKESFPLTVTSAQKNPTAFYLCASSTRDRGAEAFFGQGTRLTVV.

Here the CDR3 reads CASSPGTGWHEQYF. The CDR3 nucleotides are TGTGCCAGCAGCCCCGGGACAGGGTGGCACGAGCAGTACTTC. The chain joins TRBV11-3 to TRBJ2-7; 9 positions agree with TRBD1. V gave up 5 bases and J gave up 5 bases; unmatched junction bases: 7. This CDR3 comprises 14 residues. CDR1 and CDR2 (germline): SGHNT, YENEEA. Based on the CDR3 plus reference TRBV11-3 and TRBJ2-7, the full variable domain is EAGVVQSPRYKIIEKKQPVAFWCNPISGHNTLYWYLQNLGQGPELLIRYENEEAVDDSQLPKDRFSAERLKGVDSTLKIQPAELGDSAVYLCASSPGTGWHEQYFGPGTRLTVT.

About this clone itself: Other nucleotide sequences from this sample produce the same CDR3. The rearrangement joins TRBV3-1 (or the pseudogene TRBV3-2) to TRBJ1-1; 10 bases line up with TRBD1. The ends lost 3 bases at V and 5 bases at J; junction bases unmatched: 3. The CDR3 sequence is 14 residues long. CDR1 LGHDT and CDR2 YNNKEL come from the germline V gene (reference sequence). This CDR3 is CASSQGQGKTEAFF. DNA of the CDR3: TGTGCCAGCAGCCAGGGACAGGGGAAAACTGAAGCTTTCTTT.

The chain links TRBV28 to TRBJ1-5; TRBD1 agrees at 10 bases. This CDR3 comprises 14 residues. V dropped 6 bases and J dropped 6; count of bases not matched to a gene: 5. Germline values: CDR1 MDHEN, CDR2 SYDVKM. CDR3 in amino acids: CASSLGQGVQPQHF. The CDR3 coding sequence is TGTGCCAGCAGCTTAGGACAGGGGGTTCAGCCCCAGCATTTT.

The CDR3 is CASSLDLAGGWEQYF. The CDR3 bases are TGCGCCAGCAGCTTGGATCTAGCGGGAGGATGGGAGCAGTACTTC. V is TRBV5-1 and J is TRBJ2-7; 11 positions agree with TRBD2. Germline CDR1 reads SGHRS; CDR2 reads YFSETQ. V dropped 0 bases and J dropped 7; count of bases not matched to a gene: 6. The length of the CDR3 is 15 residues. Combining the CDR3 with reference TRBV5-1 and TRBJ2-7 gives the whole variable domain KAGVTQTPRYLIKTRGQQVTLSCSPISGHRSVSWYQQTPGQGLQFLFEYFSETQRNKGNFPGRFSGRQFSNSRSEMNVSTLELGDSALYLCASSLDLAGGWEQYFGPGTRLTVT.

The V gene is TRBV10-2, the J gene TRBJ1-1, with D possibly TRBD1 on 5 matching bases. CDR3 length: 13 residues. The germline CDR1 and CDR2 sequences are WSHSY and SAAADI. Deletions cut 8 bases from V and 5 bases from J, with 15 bases between. Here the CDR3 reads CASSTTEGTEAFF. The CDR3 DNA is TGCGCCAGCTCAACGACAGAAGGTACTGAAGCTTTCTTT.

This chain connects TRBV5-1 to TRBJ2-7, with 9 bases lining up with TRBD2. After removal of 2 bases from V and 1 base from J, the junction contained 4 bases not matched to a gene. This CDR3 contains 15 residues. Germline CDR1 SGHRS, CDR2 YFSETQ. The CDR3 DNA follows: TGCGCCAGCAGCTTAGGGACTAGCAAATCCTACGAGCAGTACTTC. It is translated as CASSLGTSKSYEQYF. The whole variable domain, filled in from reference TRBV5-1 and TRBJ2-7, reads KAGVTQTPRYLIKTRGQQVTLSCSPISGHRSVSWYQQTPGQGLQFLFEYFSETQRNKGNFPGRFSGRQFSNSRSEMNVSTLELGDSALYLCASSLGTSKSYEQYFGPGTRLTVT.

This rearrangement joins TRBV28 to TRBJ1-4, with 9 bases fitting TRBD1. Trimming cost V 5 bases and J 8 bases; bases outside gene matches: 9. Germline assignment: CDR1 MDHEN and CDR2 SYDVKM. CDR3 length equals 15 residues. CDR3 in DNA: TGTGCCAGCAGTGGAGGGACAGGGAGAAAAGAAAAACTGTTTTTT. It translates to CASSGGTGRKEKLFF.

The CDR3 loop is CASRRQGTGNTIYF. The DNA for the CDR3 is TGTGCCAGCAGAAGACAGGGGACTGGAAACACCATATATTTT. The chain uses TRBV28 and TRBJ1-3, with 8 nucleotides matching TRBD1. V lost 6 bases, J lost 2 bases, and 3 bases stayed unmatched. This CDR3 is 14 amino acids long. Germline loops: CDR1 MDHEN, CDR2 SYDVKM.

V gene TRBV29-1 combines with J gene TRBJ2-1; 12 bases match TRBD2. Germline V lookup: CDR1 SQVTM, CDR2 ANQGSEA. After removal of 6 bases from V and 8 bases from J, the junction contained 5 bases not matched to a gene. This CDR3 comprises 13 residues. Here the CDR3 DNA reads TGCAGCGTCCCGGGACTAGCGGGTTATGAGCAGTTCTTC. Its translation is CSVPGLAGYEQFF.

This clone has a single count. The genes are TRBV6-6 and TRBJ2-1, with D perhaps matching TRBD1 (6 bases). From germline, CDR1 is MNHNY and CDR2 SVGAGI (reference sequence). The CDR3 length is 14 residues. V was trimmed by 7 bases and J by 6 bases, leaving 16 bases between them. The CDR3 spells CASKLAGGINEQFF. The DNA of the CDR3 is TGTGCCAGCAAGCTAGCTGGGGGCATCAATGAGCAGTTCTTC.

This chain connects TRBV28 to TRBJ2-2; 16 nucleotides align to TRBD2. Trimming took 6 bases from V and 7 from J; bases not matched to a gene: 11. CDR1 MDHEN and CDR2 SYDVKM come from the germline V gene. The CDR3 has 18 amino acids. CDR3 protein: CASRTMGLAGGLDGELFF. In DNA, the CDR3 is TGTGCCAGCAGGACCATGGGACTAGCGGGAGGGTTGGACGGGGAGCTGTTTTTT.

V usage is TRBV2 and J usage is TRBJ2-7, with 8 bases matching TRBD1. This CDR3 has 14 residues. Germline CDR1 and CDR2: SNHLY and FYNNEI. The V gene end was trimmed by 5 bases and the J gene end by 7 bases; junction bases not matched to a gene: 10. The CDR3 sequence is CASSYPDRVGEQYV. The CDR3 DNA is TGTGCCAGCAGTTATCCGGACAGGGTTGGGGAGCAGTACGTC.

J is TRBJ2-3 and V is TRBV6-1; TRBD1 is a possible D gene (6 bases). The CDR3 covers 16 residues. Per the germline V gene, CDR1 is MNHNS and CDR2 is SASEGT. V was clipped by 0 bases and J by 4 bases, with 14 bases between them. CDR3: CASSEAWGTSPDTQYF. In nucleotides, the CDR3 is TGTGCCAGCAGTGAAGCTTGGGGGACATCACCAGATACGCAGTATTTT.

The chain uses TRBV3-1 (or the pseudogene TRBV3-2) and TRBJ1-1; perhaps TRBD1 as D (6 bases). Germline V CDR1 and CDR2: LGHDT, YNNKEL (reference sequence). This CDR3 is built from 14 residues. Trimming removed 5 bases from V and 1 base from J, with 11 bases in between. The CDR3 region is CASSASTGNTEAFF. CDR3 sequence (DNA): TGTGCCAGCAGCGCCTCGACAGGGAACACTGAAGCTTTCTTT.

V is TRBV14 and J is TRBJ2-3; D may be TRBD1 (6 bases). With 1 base removed from V and 11 bases from J, the gap between germline ends came to 13 bases. The CDR3 loop spans 13 amino acids. The germline gives CDR1 SGHDN, CDR2 FVKESK. CDR3 sequence (DNA): TGTGCCAGCAGCCAAGGACAACCACAGGGGCAGTATTTT. It encodes CASSQGQPQGQYF.

The chain is built from TRBV5-1 and TRBJ1-5, with D tentatively TRBD1 (6 bases). CDR1 is SGHRS and CDR2 is YFSETQ in the germline V gene. V lost 2 bases to trimming and J lost 5 bases, with 11 bases between them. The CDR3 covers 14 residues. The CDR3 DNA reads TGCGCCAGCAGCTTTACAGGGAGAGATCAGCCCCAGCATTTT. This encodes CASSFTGRDQPQHF.

V usage is TRBV5-5 and J usage is TRBJ2-3; D gene uncertain. The CDR3 is 15 residues long. Germline values: CDR1 SGHKS, CDR2 YYEKEE (reference sequence). Trimming took off 0 bases at V and 0 bases at J, with 8 bases between the two ends. CDR3 nucleotide sequence: TGTGCCAGCAGCTTGGGTGTATCTAGCACAGATACGCAGTATTTT. This codes for CASSLGVSSTDTQYF.

In its sample, this clone was seen a few times. This chain uses TRBV15 with TRBJ1-3, with 9 bases lining up with TRBD1. Germline CDR1 reads LNHNV; CDR2 reads YYDKDF (reference sequence). This CDR3 is built from 13 residues. V was clipped by 7 bases and J by 5 bases; unmatched bases: 3. Written as DNA, the CDR3 is TGTGCCACCATGGACAGGGGTCGAAACACCATATATTTT. Translating it yields CATMDRGRNTIYF.

The V and J genes are TRBV27 and TRBJ2-7, with 8 positions matching TRBD2. In germline, CDR1 is MNHEY, CDR2 SMNVEV (reference sequence). V lost 8 bases, J lost 6 bases, and 9 bases stayed unmatched. The CDR3 totals 13 residues. DNA of the CDR3: TGTGCCAGCTCCCGTGATAGCGGGGCCGAGCAGTACTTC. Amino acids: CASSRDSGAEQYF.